These 21 T cell receptor beta chains originate from one sample sequenced in a study of T cell responses to AZD1222 COVID-19 vaccine. The method was immunoSEQ multiplex PCR; TCRdb's version includes in-frame clones alone and lacks a portion of them. The sample carries 65,000 to 90,000 clones, 70% to 90% recorded once. The sample here was peripheral blood, taken 28 days after the second AZD1222 dose. The receptors were gathered from an adult who received the AZD1222 COVID-19 vaccine.

This rearrangement joins TRBV7-3 to TRBJ1-1; TRBD1 aligns across 7 bases. Germline V CDR1 and CDR2: SGHTA, FQGTGA. J lost 4 bases, V lost 4 bases, and 3 bases had no gene match. The CDR3 is 13 residues long. The CDR3 reads CASSSHRGTEAFF. The CDR3 bases are TGTGCCAGCAGCTCACACAGGGGCACTGAAGCTTTCTTT.

The chain recombines TRBV19 with TRBJ2-2; TRBD2 agrees at 13 bases. The CDR3 extends over 18 amino acids. Trimming at V came to 5 bases and at J to 0 bases, leaving 6 bases not matched to a gene. CDR1 LNHDA and CDR2 SQIVND come from the germline V gene (reference sequence). The CDR3 protein is CASSLGLAGAANTGELFF. Written as DNA, the CDR3 is TGTGCCAGTAGTTTAGGACTAGCGGGGGCGGCGAACACCGGGGAGCTGTTTTTT. The full variable domain, rest sourced from reference TRBV19 and TRBJ2-2, is DGGITQSPKYLFRKEGQNVTLSCEQNLNHDAMYWYRQDPGQGLRLIYYSQIVNDFQKGDIAEGYSVSREKKESFPLTVTSAQKNPTAFYLCASSLGLAGAANTGELFFGEGSRLTVL.

The chain employs TRBV7-3 and TRBJ1-3, with D possibly being TRBD1 (6 bases). The CDR3 totals 19 residues. Germline assignment: CDR1 SGHTA and CDR2 FQGTGA. The V end lost 1 base, the J end lost 0 bases, and 19 bases lay between the germline ends. Written as DNA, the CDR3 is TGTGCCAGCAGCTTAAGGGGTTTGGGTCAGGGGTCCTCTGGAAACACCATATATTTT. Translated, it gives CASSLRGLGQGSSGNTIYF.

The V and J genes are TRBV5-1 and TRBJ2-5; 12 bases agree with TRBD1. The V gene end was trimmed by 3 bases and the J gene end by 4 bases; junction bases not matched to a gene: 7. Looked up from germline, CDR1 is SGHRS and CDR2 is YFSETQ. This CDR3 has 16 amino acids. The CDR3 sequence: CASSSLGQGAVETQYF. CDR3 coding DNA: TGCGCCAGCAGCTCTCTGGGACAGGGGGCTGTAGAGACCCAGTACTTC.

This chain links TRBV14 with TRBJ1-2; D unresolved. The CDR3 extends over 14 amino acids. V was cut by 0 bases and J by 2 bases, with 7 bases left in between. Germline CDR1 reads SGHDN; CDR2 reads FVKESK. The CDR3 DNA sequence: TGTGCCAGCAGCCAAGACCTAGTGAACTATGGCTACACCTTC. It translates to CASSQDLVNYGYTF.

This rearrangement joins TRBV7-3 to TRBJ1-1, with 8 nucleotides matching TRBD1. The CDR3 spans 14 residues. Germline V gene data show CDR1 as SGHTA and CDR2 as FQGTGA. J gave up 4 bases and V 5 bases, and 6 bases lay outside the gene matches. The CDR3: CASSLDRGGTEAFF. The CDR3 DNA reads as TGTGCCAGCAGCCTAGACAGGGGTGGCACTGAAGCTTTCTTT.

The V call is TRBV6-5, the J call TRBJ2-1; 7 bases line up with TRBD2. The CDR3 is 12 residues long. The ends lost 7 bases at V and 6 bases at J; junction bases unmatched: 3. Germline V gene data show CDR1 as MNHEY and CDR2 as SVGAGI. CDR3 coding DNA: TGTGCCAGCACGGGGGAGGGCAATGAGCAGTTCTTC. Translated: CASTGEGNEQFF.

V and J are TRBV5-5 and TRBJ1-1; perhaps TRBD1 as D (5 bases). The CDR3 totals 19 residues. Germline CDR1 and CDR2: SGHKS and YYEKEE (reference sequence). Trimming left V 2 bases short and J 1 base short, with 24 bases between. CDR3 bases: TGTGCCAGCAGCTTACAGAACCCGTTTGGGCAGGGCGGGAACACTGAAGCTTTCTTT. It translates to CASSLQNPFGQGGNTEAFF.

The chain joins TRBV7-3 to TRBJ1-2; possible D gene TRBD1, 5 bases. CDR1 is SGHTA, CDR2 FQGTGA, per germline. This CDR3 contains 13 residues. Trimming took 2 bases from V and 6 from J, leaving 10 bases between them. CDR3 loop: CASSLGGTHGYTF. The CDR3 DNA is TGTGCCAGCAGCTTAGGGGGGACCCATGGCTACACCTTC.

The V gene is TRBV5-1, the J gene TRBJ1-6; no definite D call. The CDR3 is 15 residues long. The germline V gene has CDR1 SGHRS and CDR2 YFSETQ. V was cut by 4 bases and J by 5 bases, with 13 bases left in between. CDR3 DNA: TGCGCCAGCAGCGCGAACAGCATAGATAATTCACCCCTCCACTTT. It codes for CASSANSIDNSPLHF.

The chain uses TRBV5-1 and TRBJ2-1, with TRBD2 identical over 7 bases. The CDR3 totals 16 residues. Trimming took 0 bases from V and 0 from J; bases not matched to a gene: 3. Germline CDR1 reads SGHRS; CDR2 reads YFSETQ. The CDR3 reads CASSLVGGSSYNEQFF. For the CDR3, the DNA is TGCGCCAGCAGCTTGGTTGGCGGGAGCTCCTACAATGAGCAGTTCTTC. Full variable domain (rest looked up from reference TRBV5-1 and TRBJ2-1): KAGVTQTPRYLIKTRGQQVTLSCSPISGHRSVSWYQQTPGQGLQFLFEYFSETQRNKGNFPGRFSGRQFSNSRSEMNVSTLELGDSALYLCASSLVGGSSYNEQFFGPGTRLTVL.

The chain employs TRBV10-3 and TRBJ1-3; 7 bases are shared with TRBD1. The CDR3 runs 12 residues. The V and J ends lost 10 bases and 4 bases, in that order; junction bases with no gene match: 4. CDR1 ENHRY and CDR2 SYGVKD come from the germline V gene. This CDR3 is CATWTGGNTIYF. The CDR3 region has the DNA TGTGCCACTTGGACAGGAGGAAACACCATATATTTT.

The V call is TRBV25-1, the J call TRBJ1-4, with D hard to call. The CDR3 has 14 amino acids. Germline-derived CDR1 and CDR2 are MGHDK and SYGVNS. The V and J ends lost 4 bases and 7 bases respectively, with 13 bases between them. CDR3 in DNA: TGTGCCAGCAGTGCTCGAGCCGAAGCTGAAAAACTGTTTTTT. Its protein is CASSARAEAEKLFF.

The V call is TRBV10-3, the J call TRBJ1-1; D might be TRBD1 (6 bases). CDR3 length equals 19 residues. Trimming removed 3 bases from V and 0 bases from J, with 23 bases in between. Per the germline V gene, CDR1 is ENHRY and CDR2 is SYGVKD. CDR3 residues: CAISDPSRGADNLNTEAFF. The CDR3, as DNA: TGTGCCATCAGTGACCCCAGTAGGGGGGCCGATAATCTGAACACTGAAGCTTTCTTT.

The V gene is TRBV5-1, the J gene TRBJ2-1; 9 nucleotides align to TRBD1. The trim removed 3 bases at V and 2 bases at J, leaving 3 bases unmatched. The CDR3 is 15 residues long. Germline V lookup: CDR1 SGHRS, CDR2 YFSETQ. The CDR3 loop reads CASSSDRGPYNEQFF. The DNA for the CDR3 is TGCGCCAGCAGCTCGGACAGGGGTCCCTACAATGAGCAGTTCTTC.

J is TRBJ2-3 and V is TRBV19, with D perhaps TRBD1 or TRBD2 (6 bases each). CDR3 size: 14 residues. Germline CDR1 reads LNHDA; CDR2 reads SQIVND (reference sequence). V was trimmed by 6 bases and J by 1 base, leaving 11 bases between them. This CDR3 is CASRGRGRTDTQYF. The CDR3 DNA reads as TGTGCCAGTAGGGGCCGGGGGCGCACAGATACGCAGTATTTT.

The chain links TRBV5-4 to TRBJ2-7, with D perhaps TRBD1 or TRBD2 (5 bases each). CDR1 is SGHNT, CDR2 YYREEE, per germline (reference sequence). V was pared by 4 bases and J by 3 bases, with 14 bases between. The CDR3 consists of 14 residues. CDR3 sequence (DNA): TGTGCCAGCAGCCAATGGGACGGGGACTACGAGCAGTACTTC. It yields the protein CASSQWDGDYEQYF.

This chain uses TRBV7-8 with TRBJ1-5; possibly TRBD1 for D (6 bases). CDR3 length equals 14 residues. Germline V gives CDR1 SGHVS, CDR2 FQNEAQ. Between the trimmed V and J ends, which lost 7 bases and 1 base, there was a span of 11 bases. CDR3 region: CASNPGTSNQPQHF. The DNA of the CDR3 is TGTGCCAGCAACCCGGGGACAAGCAATCAGCCCCAGCATTTT.

This chain joins TRBV3-1 (or the pseudogene TRBV3-2) and TRBJ2-7; D unresolved. The CDR3 totals 14 residues. V lost 1 base and J lost 3, with 10 bases in between. Germline lookup yields CDR1 LGHDT and CDR2 YNNKEL (reference sequence). CDR3 sequence reads: CASSQGTADYEQYF. In DNA form, the CDR3 reads TGTGCCAGCAGCCAAGGGACGGCGGACTACGAGCAGTACTTC.

The chain joins TRBV9 to TRBJ2-2; D perhaps matches TRBD1 (6 bases). The CDR3 is 16 amino acids. Germline V CDR1 and CDR2: SGDLS, YYNGEE. V lost 2 bases, J lost 8 bases, and 19 bases lay in between. The chain's CDR3 is CASSVRTDNTVGELFF. The CDR3 region has the DNA TGTGCCAGCAGCGTGAGGACAGACAACACCGTGGGGGAGCTGTTTTTT. The full variable domain, with the rest looked up from reference TRBV9 and TRBJ2-2, is DSGVTQTPKHLITATGQRVTLRCSPRSGDLSVYWYQQSLDQGLQFLIQYYNGEERAKGNILERFSAQQFPDLHSELNLSSLELGDSALYFCASSVRTDNTVGELFFGEGSRLTVL.

The gene calls are TRBV5-4 and TRBJ2-2; 13 nucleotides line up with TRBD2. Trimming cost V 4 bases and J 4 bases; bases outside gene matches: 7. CDR3 size: 17 residues. CDR1 is SGHNT and CDR2 is YYREEE in the germline V gene (reference sequence). DNA for the CDR3: TGTGCCAGCAGCCGGACTAGCGGGAGATTAGGCACCGGGGAGCTGTTTTTT. It specifies CASSRTSGRLGTGELFF. The full variable domain, its missing parts supplied by reference TRBV5-4 and TRBJ2-2, is ETGVTQSPTHLIKTRGQQVTLRCSSQSGHNTVSWYQQALGQGPQFIFQYYREEENGRGNFPPRFSGLQFPNYSSELNVNALELDDSALYLCASSRTSGRLGTGELFFGEGSRLTVL.